In this sample, the clone carrying this T cell receptor beta chain turned up a few times. This may be a read error: a much more frequent sequence differs by one nucleotide. The template consisted of bulk tumor genomic DNA, with approximately 630 ng used per sample. Doctors removed several biopsies from each primary tumor during surgery, keeping them far apart. Patients went through curative surgery, and their non-small cell lung cancer was untreated and newly diagnosed. These data originate in a study of immune heterogeneity within non-small cell lung tumors. CDR3 of TCR beta was amplified by multiplex PCR that used 32 V and 13 J primers. TCRdb ran MiXCR on the multiplex PCR reads and lists one entry per CDR3 protein. Here the sample spans over 4,500 distinct CDR3 sequences, 20% to 25% being singletons. Sequences were obtained from lung tumor tissue. The receptor was derived from a man between 60 and 75 years old with non-small cell lung cancer.

The CDR3 DNA sequence: TGTGCCAGTAGTCCCACGACGGTTTCCAATCAGCCCCAGCATTTT. It codes for CASSPTTVSNQPQHF. This chain links TRBV19 with TRBJ1-5; no reliable D call. CDR3 length: 15 residues. Germline assignment: CDR1 LNHDA and CDR2 SQIVND (reference sequence). The V gene lost 5 bases and the J gene lost 3 bases, with 14 bases spanning the gap.